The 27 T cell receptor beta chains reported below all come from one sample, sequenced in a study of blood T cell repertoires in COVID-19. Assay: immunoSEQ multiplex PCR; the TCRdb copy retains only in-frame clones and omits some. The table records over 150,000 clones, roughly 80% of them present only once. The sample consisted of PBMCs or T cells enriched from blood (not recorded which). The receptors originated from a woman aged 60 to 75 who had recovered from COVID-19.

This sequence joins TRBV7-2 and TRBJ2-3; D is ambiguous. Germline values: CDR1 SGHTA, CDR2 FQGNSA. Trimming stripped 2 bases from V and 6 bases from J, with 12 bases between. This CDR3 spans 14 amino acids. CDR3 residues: CASSLNGRLDTQYF. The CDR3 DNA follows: TGTGCCAGCAGCTTAAATGGTCGGTTGGATACGCAGTATTTT. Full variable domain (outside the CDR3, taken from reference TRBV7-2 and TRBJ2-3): GAGVSQSPSNKVTEKGKDVELRCDPISGHTALYWYRQSLGQGLEFLIYFQGNSAPDKSGLPSDRFSAERTGGSVSTLTIQRTQQEDSAVYLCASSLNGRLDTQYFGPGTRLTVL.

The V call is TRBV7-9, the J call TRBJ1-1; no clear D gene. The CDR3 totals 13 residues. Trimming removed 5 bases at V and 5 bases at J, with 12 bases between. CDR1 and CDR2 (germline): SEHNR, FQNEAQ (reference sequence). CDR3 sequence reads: CASSPGGRTEAFF. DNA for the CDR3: TGTGCCAGCAGCCCCGGCGGGAGGACTGAAGCTTTCTTT.

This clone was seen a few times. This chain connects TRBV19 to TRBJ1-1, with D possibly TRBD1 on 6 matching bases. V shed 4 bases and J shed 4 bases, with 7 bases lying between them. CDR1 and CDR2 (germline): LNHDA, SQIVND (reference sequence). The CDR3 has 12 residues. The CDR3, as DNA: TGTGCCAGTAGTAAAGGGGGCACTGAAGCTTTCTTT. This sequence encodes CASSKGGTEAFF.

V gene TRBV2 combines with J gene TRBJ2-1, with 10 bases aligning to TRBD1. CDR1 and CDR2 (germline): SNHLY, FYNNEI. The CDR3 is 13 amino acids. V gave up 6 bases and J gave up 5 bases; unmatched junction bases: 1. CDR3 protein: CASRGQGNNEQFF. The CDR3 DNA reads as TGTGCCAGCAGGGGACAGGGGAACAATGAGCAGTTCTTC.

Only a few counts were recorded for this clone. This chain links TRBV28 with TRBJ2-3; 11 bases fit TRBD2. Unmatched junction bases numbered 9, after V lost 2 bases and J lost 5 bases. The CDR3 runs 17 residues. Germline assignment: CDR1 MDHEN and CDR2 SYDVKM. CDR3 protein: CASSLGDSSGGEDTQYF. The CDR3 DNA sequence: TGTGCCAGCAGTTTAGGGGACAGTAGCGGGGGGGAAGATACGCAGTATTTT.

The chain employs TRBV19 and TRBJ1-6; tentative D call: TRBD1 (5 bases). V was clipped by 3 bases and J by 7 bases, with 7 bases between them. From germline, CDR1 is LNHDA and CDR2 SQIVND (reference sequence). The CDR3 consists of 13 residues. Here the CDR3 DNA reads TGTGCCAGTAGTATCTGGGGCAATTCACCCCTCCACTTT. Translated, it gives CASSIWGNSPLHF. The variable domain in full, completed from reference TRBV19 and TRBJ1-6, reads DGGITQSPKYLFRKEGQNVTLSCEQNLNHDAMYWYRQDPGQGLRLIYYSQIVNDFQKGDIAEGYSVSREKKESFPLTVTSAQKNPTAFYLCASSIWGNSPLHFGNGTRLTVT.

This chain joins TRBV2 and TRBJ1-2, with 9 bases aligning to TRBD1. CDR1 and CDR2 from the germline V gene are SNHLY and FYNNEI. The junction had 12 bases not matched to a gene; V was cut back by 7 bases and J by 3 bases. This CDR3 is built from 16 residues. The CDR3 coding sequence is TGTGCCAGCAAGGATGGAAACAGGGGGCTCGACTATGGCTACACCTTC. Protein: CASKDGNRGLDYGYTF.

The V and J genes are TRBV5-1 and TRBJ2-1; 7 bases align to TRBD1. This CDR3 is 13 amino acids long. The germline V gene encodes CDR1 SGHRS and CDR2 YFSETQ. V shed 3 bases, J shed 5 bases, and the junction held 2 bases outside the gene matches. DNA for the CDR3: TGCGCCAGCAGCTCAACAGGGGACAATGAGCAGTTCTTC. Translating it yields CASSSTGDNEQFF.

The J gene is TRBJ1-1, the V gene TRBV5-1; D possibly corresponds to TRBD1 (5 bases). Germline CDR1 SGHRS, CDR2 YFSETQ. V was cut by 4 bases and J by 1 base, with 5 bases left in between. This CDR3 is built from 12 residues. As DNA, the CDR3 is TGCGCCAGCAGCCAGGGGAACACTGAAGCTTTCTTT. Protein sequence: CASSQGNTEAFF.

CDR3 sequence (DNA): TGTGCCAGCAGCAGACAGGGGGATGGCTACACCTTC. Translation gives CASSRQGDGYTF. The chain recombines TRBV11-2 with TRBJ1-2; 9 nucleotides align to TRBD1. The CDR3 totals 12 residues. CDR1 is SGHAT, CDR2 FQNNGV, per germline. The trim removed 5 bases at V and 6 bases at J, leaving 1 base unmatched.

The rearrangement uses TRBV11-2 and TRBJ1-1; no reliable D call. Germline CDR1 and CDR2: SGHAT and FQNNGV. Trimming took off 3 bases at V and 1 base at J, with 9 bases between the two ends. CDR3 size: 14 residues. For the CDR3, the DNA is TGTGCCAGCAGCTTGCCCACAGAGAACACTGAAGCTTTCTTT. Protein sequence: CASSLPTENTEAFF.

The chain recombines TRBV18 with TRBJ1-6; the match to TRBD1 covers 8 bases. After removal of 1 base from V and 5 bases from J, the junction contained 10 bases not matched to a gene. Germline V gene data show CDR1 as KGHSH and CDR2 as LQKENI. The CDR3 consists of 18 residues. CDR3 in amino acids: CASSPRSGQGADNSPLHF. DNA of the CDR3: TGTGCCAGCTCACCACGATCGGGGCAGGGGGCCGATAATTCACCCCTCCACTTT.

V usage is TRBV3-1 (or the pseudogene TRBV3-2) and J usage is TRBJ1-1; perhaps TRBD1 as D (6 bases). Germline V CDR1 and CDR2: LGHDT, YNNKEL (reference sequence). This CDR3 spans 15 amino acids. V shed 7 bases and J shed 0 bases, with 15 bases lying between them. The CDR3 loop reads CASTERQGLNTEAFF. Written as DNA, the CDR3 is TGTGCCAGCACTGAACGCCAGGGGCTGAACACTGAAGCTTTCTTT.

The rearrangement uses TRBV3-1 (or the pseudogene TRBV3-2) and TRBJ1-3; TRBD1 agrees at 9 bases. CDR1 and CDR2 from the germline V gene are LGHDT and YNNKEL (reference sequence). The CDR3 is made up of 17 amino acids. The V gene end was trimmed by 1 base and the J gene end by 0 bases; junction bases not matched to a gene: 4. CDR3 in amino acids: CASSQGTGVYSGNTIYF. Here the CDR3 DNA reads TGTGCCAGCAGCCAAGGGACAGGGGTCTACTCTGGAAACACCATATATTTT.

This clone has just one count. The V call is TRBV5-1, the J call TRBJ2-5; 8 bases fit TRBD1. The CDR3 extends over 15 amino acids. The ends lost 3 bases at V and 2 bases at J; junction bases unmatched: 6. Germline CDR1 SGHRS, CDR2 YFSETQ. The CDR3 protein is CASSYLGQDQETQYF. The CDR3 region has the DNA TGCGCCAGCAGCTATTTGGGACAGGATCAAGAGACCCAGTACTTC. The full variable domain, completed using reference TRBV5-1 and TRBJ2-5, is KAGVTQTPRYLIKTRGQQVTLSCSPISGHRSVSWYQQTPGQGLQFLFEYFSETQRNKGNFPGRFSGRQFSNSRSEMNVSTLELGDSALYLCASSYLGQDQETQYFGPGTRLLVL.

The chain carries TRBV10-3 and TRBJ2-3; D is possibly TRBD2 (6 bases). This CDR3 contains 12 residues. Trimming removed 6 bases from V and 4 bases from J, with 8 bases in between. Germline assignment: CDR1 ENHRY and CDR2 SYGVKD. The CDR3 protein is CAISGGSDTQYF. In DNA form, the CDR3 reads TGTGCCATCAGCGGGGGATCAGATACGCAGTATTTT.

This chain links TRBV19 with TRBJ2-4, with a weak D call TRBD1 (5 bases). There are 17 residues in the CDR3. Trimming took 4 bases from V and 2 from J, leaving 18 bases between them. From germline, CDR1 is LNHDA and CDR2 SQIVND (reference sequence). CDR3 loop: CASSTPLQGSTKNIQYF. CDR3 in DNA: TGTGCCAGTAGTACCCCGCTCCAGGGATCTACCAAAAACATTCAGTACTTC.

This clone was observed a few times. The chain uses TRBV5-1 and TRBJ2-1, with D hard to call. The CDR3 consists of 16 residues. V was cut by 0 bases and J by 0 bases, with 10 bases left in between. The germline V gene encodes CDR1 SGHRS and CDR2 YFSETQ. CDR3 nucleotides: TGCGCCAGCAGCTTGGCTGGCGGTTTCTCCTACAATGAGCAGTTCTTC. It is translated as CASSLAGGFSYNEQFF.

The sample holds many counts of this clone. This CDR3 is CASSRGGVVMSGNTIYF. CDR3 bases: TGCGCCAGCAGCAGGGGGGGGGTGGTAATGTCTGGAAACACCATATATTTT. The chain couples TRBV4-1 to TRBJ1-3; possible D gene TRBD1, 6 bases. V lost 5 bases, J lost 1 base, and 18 bases lay in between. The CDR3 spans 17 residues. The germline CDR1 and CDR2 sequences are MGHRA and YSYEKL.

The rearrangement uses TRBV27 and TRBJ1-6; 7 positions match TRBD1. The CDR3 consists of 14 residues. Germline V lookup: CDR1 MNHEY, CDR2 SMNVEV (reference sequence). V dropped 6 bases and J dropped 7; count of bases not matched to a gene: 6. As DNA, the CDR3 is TGTGCCAGCAGCTGGGGACAGCTCAATTCACCCCTCCACTTT. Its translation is CASSWGQLNSPLHF.

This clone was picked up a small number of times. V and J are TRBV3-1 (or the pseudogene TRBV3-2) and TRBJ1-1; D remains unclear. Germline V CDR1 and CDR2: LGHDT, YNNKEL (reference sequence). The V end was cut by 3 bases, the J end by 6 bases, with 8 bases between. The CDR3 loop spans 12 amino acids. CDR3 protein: CASSHVDSEAFF. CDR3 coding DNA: TGTGCCAGCAGCCACGTTGACTCTGAAGCTTTCTTT.

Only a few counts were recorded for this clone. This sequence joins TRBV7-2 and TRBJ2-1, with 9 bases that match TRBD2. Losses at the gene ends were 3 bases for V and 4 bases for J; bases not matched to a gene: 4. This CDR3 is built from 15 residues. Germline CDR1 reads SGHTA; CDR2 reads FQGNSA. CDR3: CASSFSAGGYNEQFF. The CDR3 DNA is TGTGCCAGCAGCTTTTCCGCGGGGGGGTACAATGAGCAGTTCTTC.

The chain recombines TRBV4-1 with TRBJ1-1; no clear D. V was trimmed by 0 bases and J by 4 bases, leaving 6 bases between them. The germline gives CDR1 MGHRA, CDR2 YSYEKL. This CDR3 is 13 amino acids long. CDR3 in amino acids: CASSQEAPTEAFF. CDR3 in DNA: TGCGCCAGCAGCCAAGAGGCCCCCACTGAAGCTTTCTTT.

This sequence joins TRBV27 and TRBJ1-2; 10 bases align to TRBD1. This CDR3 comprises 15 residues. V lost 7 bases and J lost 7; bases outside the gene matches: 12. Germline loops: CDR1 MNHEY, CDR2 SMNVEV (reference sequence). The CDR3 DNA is TGTGCCAGCACTCCGGGACAGGGGATCCTCTCTGGCTACACCTTC. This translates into CASTPGQGILSGYTF.

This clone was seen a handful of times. This chain's CDR3 is CASRLTGNNSPLHF. CDR3 nucleotide sequence: TGTGCCAGCAGACTGACAGGGAATAATTCACCCCTCCACTTT. The chain is built from TRBV25-1 and TRBJ1-6, with 7 nucleotides matching TRBD1. V was clipped by 6 bases and J by 5 bases; unmatched bases: 4. The CDR3 is 14 residues long. Germline CDR1 MGHDK, CDR2 SYGVNS.

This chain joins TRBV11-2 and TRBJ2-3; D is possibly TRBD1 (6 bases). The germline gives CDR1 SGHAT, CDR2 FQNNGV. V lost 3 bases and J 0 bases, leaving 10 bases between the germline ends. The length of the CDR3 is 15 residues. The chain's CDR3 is CASSFRTASTDTQYF. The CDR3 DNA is TGTGCCAGCAGCTTCCGGACAGCGAGCACAGATACGCAGTATTTT.

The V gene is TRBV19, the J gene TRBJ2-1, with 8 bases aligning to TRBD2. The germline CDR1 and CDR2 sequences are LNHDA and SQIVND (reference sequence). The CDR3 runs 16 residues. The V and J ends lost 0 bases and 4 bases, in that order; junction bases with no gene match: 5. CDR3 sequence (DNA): TGTGCCAGTAGTATAGATCCCCGGGGGGGGTACAATGAGCAGTTCTTC. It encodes CASSIDPRGGYNEQFF. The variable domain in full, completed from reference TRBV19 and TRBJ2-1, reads DGGITQSPKYLFRKEGQNVTLSCEQNLNHDAMYWYRQDPGQGLRLIYYSQIVNDFQKGDIAEGYSVSREKKESFPLTVTSAQKNPTAFYLCASSIDPRGGYNEQFFGPGTRLTVL.